This TCR beta chain was identified in a study of PD-1 blockade in classical Hodgkin lymphoma. Across the whole study: Patients were administered nivolumab (3 mg/kg intravenously) every 2 weeks.

CDR1 and CDR2 (germline): SEHNR, FQNEAQ (reference sequence). Losses at the gene ends were 2 bases for V and 5 bases for J; bases not matched to a gene: 8. The CDR3 length is 15 residues. Clones were sequenced by immunoSEQ multiplex PCR, and TCRdb holds only the in-frame ones, with some missing. The data contain around 40,000 clones, roughly 78% of them singletons. This clone has just one count. Its antigen is currently unknown. Study-wide findings and caveats: Newly diagnosed and completely responding patients shared comparable baseline diversity. The authors have not defined what causes the repertoire differences, possibly disease activity or prior therapy.

Brentuximab vedotin exposure varied, and every patient relapsed after autologous stem cell transplantation. When best responses were assessed, they were complete response, partial response or progressive disease. The chain has TRBV7-9 and TRBJ2-7, with 8 bases lining up with TRBD1. The clonotype originates from a human donor with classical Hodgkin lymphoma. This specimen consisted of peripheral blood mononuclear cells (PBMCs), obtained at baseline. The CDR3 DNA is TGTGCCAGCAGCTTAACTTCGACAGGGGCCCACGAGCAGTACTTC. The encoded protein is CASSLTSTGAHEQYF.